These 29 T cell receptor beta chains share one sample of origin, sequenced in a study of shared clonotypes between healthy human individuals. Libraries were prepared by immunoSEQ multiplex PCR; TCRdb keeps only in-frame clonotypes and omits some of them. Of some 2,400,000 clones detected, approximately 94% appear once; the ten largest clones hold roughly 0.13%. Specimen: naive CD4+ T cells sorted from blood. Subset in this sample: CD45RA+ positively selected. Receptors originate from a man between 18 and 29 years old in good health.

The chain has TRBV6-5 and TRBJ2-7; D perhaps matches TRBD1 (6 bases). In germline, CDR1 is MNHEY, CDR2 SVGAGI. The CDR3 covers 15 residues. V lost 6 bases to trimming and J lost 2 bases, with 17 bases between them. The CDR3 loop is CASSPDRREAYEQYF. DNA of the CDR3: TGTGCCAGCAGCCCGGACAGAAGAGAAGCCTACGAGCAGTACTTC.

With respect to this clone: At the DNA level, this CDR3 is encoded by other sequences in the same sample as well. The V and J genes are TRBV5-1 and TRBJ2-7; 8 bases agree with TRBD1. The CDR3 runs to 13 residues. Germline CDR1 and CDR2: SGHRS and YFSETQ. The trim removed 4 bases at V and 2 bases at J, leaving 2 bases unmatched. The CDR3 sequence is CASSQDRAYEQYF. The CDR3 bases are TGCGCCAGCAGCCAGGACAGGGCCTACGAGCAGTACTTC.

The rearrangement joins TRBV7-2 to TRBJ1-2, with unresolved D. The germline gives CDR1 SGHTA, CDR2 FQGNSA. The CDR3 totals 16 residues. The germline V and J ends were trimmed by 5 bases and 0 bases, with 16 bases remaining between them. This CDR3 reads CASSLTKSTSNYGYTF. CDR3 DNA sequence: TGTGCCAGCAGCCTGACTAAGTCTACTTCTAACTATGGCTACACCTTC.

The V gene is TRBV11-2, the J gene TRBJ1-2, with D possibly matching TRBD1 (5 bases). The CDR3 extends over 13 amino acids. Trimming pared 2 bases from V and 4 bases from J, leaving 8 bases between. In germline, CDR1 is SGHAT, CDR2 FQNNGV. This CDR3 is CASSLIGGYGYTF. In DNA, the CDR3 is TGTGCCAGCAGCTTAATCGGGGGCTATGGCTACACCTTC.

This chain's CDR3 is CASTDRSNSNQPQHF. The CDR3 nucleotides read TGTGCCAGCACTGACAGGAGCAATAGCAATCAGCCCCAGCATTTT. The chain combines TRBV6-1 with TRBJ1-5; possible D gene TRBD1, 6 bases. The CDR3 is 15 residues long. Germline V gene data show CDR1 as MNHNS and CDR2 as SASEGT. V was cut by 7 bases and J by 0 bases, with 13 bases left in between.

The chain links TRBV10-3 to TRBJ1-1; D may be TRBD1 (5 bases). Germline CDR1 reads ENHRY; CDR2 reads SYGVKD. The length of the CDR3 is 15 residues. Deletions cut 10 bases from V and 0 bases from J, with 18 bases between. The CDR3 DNA sequence: TGTGCCACCCGGAGGGGCATAGAAATGAACACTGAAGCTTTCTTT. This translates into CATRRGIEMNTEAFF.

The V gene is TRBV27, the J gene TRBJ2-1; D is uncertain. V lost 5 bases, J lost 0 bases, and 11 bases lay in between. In germline, CDR1 is MNHEY, CDR2 SMNVEV (reference sequence). The length of the CDR3 is 15 residues. The CDR3 loop is CASSPDSSSYNEQFF. Here the CDR3 DNA reads TGTGCCAGCAGTCCCGACTCGAGCTCCTACAATGAGCAGTTCTTC.

This clone showed up just once. CDR3 amino acids: CASRGRGNQPQHF. CDR3 DNA: TGTGCCAGCAGGGGACGGGGCAATCAGCCCCAGCATTTT. The rearrangement joins TRBV6-1 to TRBJ1-5; possibly TRBD1 for D (5 bases). This CDR3 comprises 13 residues. V was shortened by 6 bases and J by 2 bases, with 8 bases between the two germline ends. Germline V gene lookup returns CDR1 MNHNS and CDR2 SASEGT.

On this clone: The sample holds other DNA sequences that translate to the same CDR3. The rearrangement uses TRBV5-4 and TRBJ1-5, with D tentatively TRBD1 (6 bases). The CDR3 runs to 14 residues. Per the germline V gene, CDR1 is SGHNT and CDR2 is YYREEE (reference sequence). Trimming stripped 3 bases from V and 3 bases from J, with 10 bases between. CDR3 protein: CASSSQGANQPQHF. CDR3 nucleotides: TGTGCCAGCAGCTCACAGGGTGCCAATCAGCCCCAGCATTTT.

J is TRBJ1-5 and V is TRBV5-6; D remains ambiguous. CDR1 is SGHDT, CDR2 YYEEEE, per germline. The V end was cut by 4 bases, the J end by 2 bases, with 10 bases between. The length of the CDR3 is 14 residues. The CDR3 reads CASSGRSGNQPQHF. DNA of the CDR3: TGTGCCAGCAGCGGGAGGAGTGGCAATCAGCCCCAGCATTTT.

The chain uses TRBV10-3 and TRBJ1-2, with 8 bases matching TRBD1. The CDR3 spans 14 residues. From germline, CDR1 is ENHRY and CDR2 SYGVKD. V shed 6 bases, J shed 3 bases, and the junction held 6 bases outside the gene matches. Here the CDR3 reads CAISRTGNDYGYTF. CDR3 nucleotides: TGTGCCATCAGCCGGACAGGGAATGACTATGGCTACACCTTC.

The rearrangement joins TRBV30 to TRBJ1-4, with a weak D call TRBD1 (5 bases). Looked up from germline, CDR1 is GTSNPN and CDR2 is SVGIG (reference sequence). With 3 bases removed from V and 8 bases from J, the gap between germline ends came to 13 bases. The CDR3 has 13 amino acids. The CDR3 protein is CAWRPQKGEKLFF. CDR3 coding DNA: TGTGCCTGGAGACCCCAGAAGGGGGAAAAACTGTTTTTT.

The chain has TRBV7-8 and TRBJ1-6; D is uncertain. Germline assignment: CDR1 SGHVS and CDR2 FQNEAQ. The ends were cut back, 2 bases at V and 13 bases at J, with 12 bases in the middle. The CDR3 is 13 residues long. The CDR3 protein is CASSLRAARPLHF. The CDR3, as DNA: TGTGCCAGCAGCTTACGGGCCGCCCGGCCCCTCCACTTT.

This clone was picked up one time. Other nucleotide sequences from this sample produce the same CDR3. This chain connects TRBV28 to TRBJ2-6; tentatively, D is TRBD1 (5 bases). CDR1 and CDR2 from the germline V gene are MDHEN and SYDVKM. The CDR3 is made up of 15 amino acids. V lost 2 bases to trimming and J lost 2 bases, with 7 bases between them. CDR3 sequence: CASSLQGAGANVLTF. CDR3 nucleotide sequence: TGTGCCAGCAGTTTACAGGGTGCTGGGGCCAACGTCCTGACTTTC.

The chain links TRBV7-2 to TRBJ2-2; the D call may be TRBD1 or TRBD2 (5 bases each). With 5 bases removed from V and 9 bases from J, the gap between germline ends came to 10 bases. This CDR3 has 12 amino acids. Germline V gene data show CDR1 as SGHTA and CDR2 as FQGNSA. The CDR3 region has the DNA TGTGCCAGCAGCCAGGGACCCAGGGAGCTGTTTTTT. Translated: CASSQGPRELFF.

Remarks on this clone: Within the sample, other DNA sequences also encode this same CDR3. The chain recombines TRBV10-1 with TRBJ2-1; D gene uncertain. Germline V lookup: CDR1 WNHNN, CDR2 SYGVQD (reference sequence). The CDR3 has 13 amino acids. The germline V and J ends were trimmed by 0 bases and 6 bases, with 6 bases remaining between them. The CDR3 loop reads CASSESSRNEQFF. The CDR3 coding sequence is TGCGCCAGCAGTGAGTCAAGCCGCAATGAGCAGTTCTTC.

CDR3 sequence reads: CASSKRQGQETQYF. The DNA for the CDR3 is TGTGCCAGCAGCAAACGACAGGGACAAGAGACCCAGTACTTC. The V call is TRBV7-2, the J call TRBJ2-5; 7 nucleotides line up with TRBD1. V gave up 5 bases and J gave up 2 bases; unmatched junction bases: 5. This CDR3 comprises 14 residues. Germline V gene sequence: CDR1 SGHTA, CDR2 FQGNSA. Variable domain in full (rest from reference TRBV7-2 and TRBJ2-5): GAGVSQSPSNKVTEKGKDVELRCDPISGHTALYWYRQSLGQGLEFLIYFQGNSAPDKSGLPSDRFSAERTGGSVSTLTIQRTQQEDSAVYLCASSKRQGQETQYFGPGTRLLVL.

About this clone itself: In the same sample, other DNA sequences code for this CDR3. The gene calls are TRBV18 and TRBJ2-7; no clear D. This CDR3 has 11 residues. The germline CDR1 and CDR2 sequences are KGHSH and LQKENI. V was clipped by 6 bases and J by 4 bases, with 7 bases between them. CDR3 residues: CASSKGYEQYF. As DNA, the CDR3 is TGTGCCAGCTCGAAGGGATACGAGCAGTACTTC.

The rearrangement joins TRBV30 to TRBJ2-3; D not certain. The germline CDR1 and CDR2 sequences are GTSNPN and SVGIG (reference sequence). CDR3 length equals 13 residues. Trimming took 2 bases from V and 4 from J, leaving 10 bases between them. In DNA, the CDR3 is TGTGCCTGGAGTTGGAGACCAGCAGATACGCAGTATTTT. The encoded protein is CAWSWRPADTQYF.

V gene TRBV5-1 combines with J gene TRBJ1-2; no firm D call. This CDR3 region has 13 residues. V was shortened by 3 bases and J by 5 bases, with 11 bases between the two germline ends. CDR1 and CDR2 (germline): SGHRS, YFSETQ. The CDR3: CASSSGPRYGYTF. The CDR3 DNA sequence: TGCGCCAGCAGCTCAGGCCCCCGATATGGCTACACCTTC.

CDR3 nucleotides: TGCGCCAGCAGCCCAGGGTTGTCCGGGGGGATCTATGGCTACACCTTC. This codes for CASSPGLSGGIYGYTF. The chain combines TRBV4-3 with TRBJ1-2; weak D call: TRBD1 (5 bases). The germline CDR1 and CDR2 sequences are LGHNA and YSLEER. V was clipped by 4 bases and J by 4 bases, with 19 bases between them. CDR3 length: 16 residues.

Turning to this clone: This sample also contains other DNA sequences that code for the same CDR3. The chain couples TRBV14 to TRBJ1-4; D is ambiguous. The CDR3 runs 12 residues. Trimming left V 4 bases short and J 8 bases short, with 8 bases between. The V gene's germline CDR1 is SGHDN and CDR2 FVKESK. The DNA of the CDR3 is TGTGCCAGCAGCCCGGGATACGAAAAACTGTTTTTT. Residues: CASSPGYEKLFF.

The chain employs TRBV10-1 and TRBJ1-5, with D hard to call. This CDR3 comprises 13 residues. Germline V gene sequence: CDR1 WNHNN, CDR2 SYGVQD (reference sequence). V was trimmed by 4 bases and J by 3 bases, leaving 7 bases between them. CDR3 sequence (DNA): TGCGCCAGCAGTGGGGCAGTCAATCAGCCCCAGCATTTT. It specifies CASSGAVNQPQHF.

The gene calls are TRBV4-3 and TRBJ1-1; tentatively, D is TRBD1 (5 bases). This CDR3 region has 18 residues. From germline, CDR1 is LGHNA and CDR2 YSLEER. V gave up 4 bases and J gave up 0 bases, with 21 bases separating them. CDR3 sequence reads: CASSPDLGTVKMNTEAFF. CDR3 bases: TGCGCCAGCAGCCCTGACCTAGGGACCGTTAAAATGAACACTGAAGCTTTCTTT.

V usage is TRBV2 and J usage is TRBJ1-5; 9 positions match TRBD1. Germline trimming cut 9 bases from V and 4 bases from J; bases unmatched to any gene: 4. The CDR3 spans 13 residues. CDR1 and CDR2 (germline): SNHLY, FYNNEI. This CDR3 is CASRQGENQPQHF. The CDR3 region has the DNA TGTGCCAGTAGACAGGGGGAAAATCAGCCCCAGCATTTT.

The rearrangement joins TRBV28 to TRBJ2-4; 12 nucleotides agree with TRBD2. Germline V gene sequence: CDR1 MDHEN, CDR2 SYDVKM. This CDR3 contains 19 residues. Trimming removed 3 bases from V and 3 bases from J; junction bases left unmatched: 12. The chain's CDR3 is CASSFNRLAGGQDKNIQYF. In nucleotides, the CDR3 is TGTGCCAGCAGTTTTAATCGGCTAGCGGGGGGGCAGGACAAAAACATTCAGTACTTC.

The chain carries TRBV5-4 and TRBJ1-3, with D tentatively TRBD1 (6 bases). V lost 4 bases to trimming and J lost 10 bases, with 15 bases between them. CDR1 and CDR2 from the germline V gene are SGHNT and YYREEE (reference sequence). The CDR3 has 13 residues. CDR3 bases: TGTGCCAGCAGCCTAATACAGGGAAGTACCATATATTTT. Translation: CASSLIQGSTIYF.

The V call is TRBV6-5, the J call TRBJ1-4; 7 positions agree with TRBD1. Germline trimming cut 7 bases from V and 2 bases from J; bases unmatched to any gene: 7. Germline V gives CDR1 MNHEY, CDR2 SVGAGI. The CDR3 is made up of 15 amino acids. CDR3 nucleotide sequence: TGTGCCAGCAAGAAACAGGGGACCACTAATGAAAAACTGTTTTTT. It encodes CASKKQGTTNEKLFF.

The gene calls are TRBV6-5 and TRBJ2-1, with TRBD2 identical over 10 bases. Losses at the gene ends were 0 bases for V and 9 bases for J; bases not matched to a gene: 8. Germline CDR1 reads MNHEY; CDR2 reads SVGAGI. This CDR3 is 16 amino acids long. For the CDR3, the DNA is TGTGCCAGCAGTTACTCCCGTCTAGCGGGAGTAACTGAGCAGTTCTTC. Protein sequence: CASSYSRLAGVTEQFF.